One T cell receptor (beta chain) is described in this entry. A few counts support this clonotype. What this receptor recognizes is not known. Base qualities are not recorded, but no much larger clone differs from it by a single base. Sequenced on an Illumina HiSeq 2500. Quantitative 5'-RACE with molecular barcodes was used to prepare TCR beta libraries. Per the original workflow: A new computational method based on a probabilistic model of VDJ rearrangement was used to identify disease-linked TCR variants. Using fastp trimming at Q25 and MiXCR clonotype assembly, TCRdb reanalyzed the public sequencing data and kept in-frame beta chains. When rows share a CDR3 protein, they turn into one entry using the most common DNA and genes. The V and J calls were determined by TCRdb, not by the authors. This sample gives nearly 250,000 distinct CDR3 sequences in total; roughly 32% of them show up just once. Approximately 4.4% of the sample comes from the top ten.

This entry comes from a study of CD8 T cells in ankylosing spondylitis (dated by TCRdb to 2015 to 2018). With respect to the entire study: The study set out to find disease-linked TCR variants by profiling T cell receptor beta repertoires in ankylosing spondylitis patients and healthy donors. In total, the full study cohort was made up of about 99 healthy donors and about two dozen ankylosing spondylitis patients. Peripheral blood samples were taken, and synovial fluid was additionally collected from ankylosing spondylitis patients. Study-wide findings and limitations: A CD8+ phenotype was shown by the disease-linked clones, which were found at relatively low frequencies in peripheral blood. Blood from ankylosing spondylitis patients appeared to be characterized by a TCR beta motif made up of several highly homologous amino acid variants. Some TCR beta motif variants had previously been reported in synovial fluid and blood of reactive arthritis patients, which suggested common disease-initiation mechanisms. The disease-linked clones were reported as significantly enriched in matched synovial fluid samples from ankylosing spondylitis patients.

Counted from cysteine to phenylalanine, this CDR3 has 15 amino acids. Just the 45-base CDR3 DNA is kept, in frame starting at base 1. V is shortened by 2 bases, J by 3 bases, and the region joining them spans 14 bases. As encoded in the germline V gene (reference sequence), CDR1 is LGHDT while CDR2 is YNNKEL. The sequence links TRBV3-1 to TRBJ2-7; the D gene is perhaps TRBD1, from 6 matching bases. Sequencing was carried out using blood, either unsorted or a sorted T cell fraction (not recorded which). The receptor comes from a male donor with ankylosing spondylitis or in good health (not recorded which). The sequenced DNA is TGTGCCAGCAGCCAAAGGGGGATAGGGAGCTACGAGCAGTACTTC. Its protein is CASSQRGIGSYEQYF.